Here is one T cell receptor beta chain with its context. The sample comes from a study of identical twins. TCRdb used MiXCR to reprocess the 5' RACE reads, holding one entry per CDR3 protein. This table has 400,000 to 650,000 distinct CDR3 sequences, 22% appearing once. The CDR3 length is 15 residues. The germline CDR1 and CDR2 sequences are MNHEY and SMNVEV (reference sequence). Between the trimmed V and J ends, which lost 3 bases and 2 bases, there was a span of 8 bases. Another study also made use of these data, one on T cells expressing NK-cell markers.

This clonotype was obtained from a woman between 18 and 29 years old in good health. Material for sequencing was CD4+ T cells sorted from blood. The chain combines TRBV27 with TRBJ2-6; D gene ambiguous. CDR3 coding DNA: TGTGCCAGCAGTTTTCTGGGCGCTGGGGCCAACGTCCTGACTTTC. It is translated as CASSFLGAGANVLTF.